This is a list of T cell receptor beta chains from one sample in a study of preoperative IRX-2 immunotherapy in early breast cancer. Here immunoSEQ multiplex PCR was the method, and the copy in TCRdb shows in-frame clones only, minus some. There are 900 to 1,100 clones in the sample; around two thirds occur only once, and over 9% lies in the top ten. The sample consisted of tumor tissue, taken before IRX-2 immunotherapy. Receptor source: a human donor with breast cancer. Each CDR3 is given with its conserved first and last residue. D genes are given only for firm matches. Rows give clone size only sometimes, using once, few, many, or a class for an expanded clone.

TRBJ2-7 | - | TRBV1 | - | TGCGCCAGCAGCCAAGATCGATTAGCGGCTACCTACGAGCAGTACTTC | CASSQDRLAATYEQYF
TRBJ2-1 | large | TRBV11-3 | TRBD1 | TGTGCCAGCAGCCCCCGGGACAGGGGGGGTGGTGAGCAGTTCTTC | CASSPRDRGGGEQFF
TRBJ1-1 | - | TRBV6-8 | - | TGTGCCAGCAGTTACTCGATAGAGGTCGGTACCACTGAAGCTTTCTTT | CASSYSIEVGTTEAFF
TRBJ2-1 | - | TRBV7-1 | - | TGTGCCAGCAGCTTATTCAATGACAATGAGCAGTTCTTC | CASSLFNDNEQFF
TRBJ2-7 | - | TRBV10-2 | - | TGCGCCAGCAGTGAGTCGCGGGGGCGACACGAGCAGTACTTC | CASSESRGRHEQYF
TRBJ1-2 | few | TRBV6-1 | - | TGTGCCAGCAGTGAAGGGGACTCACGGGGTGGCTACACCTTC | CASSEGDSRGGYTF
TRBJ2-1 | - | TRBV30 | TRBD1 | TGTGCCTGGAAAGACAGGGGCCCCCCCTACAATGAGCAGTTCTTC | CAWKDRGPPYNEQFF